This T cell receptor beta chain was observed in a study of blood T cell repertoires in COVID-19. This table comes from immunoSEQ multiplex PCR, and its TCRdb copy is limited to in-frame clones, with some not included. The data show 200,000 to 300,000 clones, 85% to 95% seen once. The germline gives CDR1 LGHDT, CDR2 YNNKEL (reference sequence). Trimming left V 4 bases short and J 7 bases short, with 13 bases between. The CDR3 is made up of 13 amino acids. The chain employs TRBV3-1 (or the pseudogene TRBV3-2) and TRBJ1-1; D perhaps matches TRBD1 (6 bases). This receptor was taken from a man aged 25-45 years with COVID-19, enrolled during active disease. What was sequenced was peripheral blood. This chain's CDR3 is CASSLRGGSEAFF. The DNA for the CDR3 is TGTGCCAGCAGCCTAAGGGGGGGAAGTGAAGCTTTCTTT.